Listed below are T cell receptor beta chains from one sample, sequenced in a study of chemoradiotherapy in HPV16-positive cancers. Only in-frame clones appear in the TCRdb table, and some are missing; sequencing was by immunoSEQ multiplex PCR. The table lists about 30,000 clones, 90% to 95% of them singletons. The material sequenced was blood, taken from a patient who underwent chemoradiotherapy. These TCRs come from a human donor with HPV-associated anogenital cancer. CDR3s include the opening cysteine and the closing phenylalanine or tryptophan. Fields, in order: J gene, D gene, clone size, V gene, CDR3 protein, CDR3 DNA. A D gene is named only where the DNA matches it firmly. Clone size appears in some rows only: once, few, many, or a class for an expanded clone.

TRBJ2-2,.,.,TRBV10-3,CAITQAEPTNTGELFF,TGTGCCATCACTCAAGCGGAGCCTACGAACACCGGGGAGCTGTTTTTT
TRBJ2-3,.,.,TRBV6-5,CASSSYSGVFTDTQYF,TGTGCCAGCAGTTCCTATAGCGGAGTGTTCACAGATACGCAGTATTTT
TRBJ2-2,.,.,TRBV28,CASSFGAAGADNTGELFF,TGTGCCAGCAGTTTCGGGGCGGCAGGGGCGGACAACACCGGGGAGCTGTTTTTT
TRBJ2-7,.,.,TRBV9,CASSQDEGGNSYEQYF,TGTGCCAGCAGCCAAGACGAGGGGGGAAACTCCTACGAGCAGTACTTC
TRBJ2-1,.,.,TRBV11-3,CASSLDRGRGNEQFF,TGTGCCAGCAGCTTAGACAGGGGTCGGGGCAATGAGCAGTTCTTC
TRBJ2-7,TRBD1,.,TRBV6-5,CASSPGQGISEQYF,TGTGCCAGCAGTCCGGGACAGGGTATCTCCGAGCAGTACTTC
TRBJ2-1,TRBD2,.,TRBV7-7,CASSPGLAGVSEQFF,TGTGCTAGCAGTCCGGGACTAGCGGGGGTTAGTGAGCAGTTCTTC
TRBJ2-1,.,.,TRBV11-2,CASSQFGSYNEQFF,TGTGCCAGCTCCCAGTTCGGGTCCTACAATGAGCAGTTCTTC
TRBJ1-6,.,.,TRBV6-5,CASSYRTGGLNSPLHF,TGTGCCAGCAGTTACCGCACAGGAGGATTAAATTCACCCCTCCACTTT
TRBJ2-2,TRBD2,.,TRBV11-2,CASSFRLAGDGGELFF,TGTGCCAGCAGCTTTAGACTAGCGGGGGATGGCGGGGAGCTGTTTTTT
TRBJ2-5,.,.,TRBV29-1,CSAVGGGWETQYF,TGCAGCGCTGTGGGAGGGGGCTGGGAGACCCAGTACTTC
TRBJ2-2,.,.,TRBV18,CASSPPTGELFF,TGTGCCAGCTCACCACCTACCGGGGAGCTGTTTTTT
TRBJ2-5,TRBD1,.,TRBV4-3,CASSQDRAGGQETQYF,TGCGCCAGCAGCCAAGATAGGGCAGGGGGCCAAGAGACCCAGTACTTC
TRBJ2-3,TRBD1,.,TRBV10-1,CASSEGQGTDTQYF,TGCGCCAGCAGTGAGGGACAGGGGACAGATACGCAGTATTTT
TRBJ2-7,.,.,TRBV6-1,CASSEAFGDPYEQYF,TGTGCCAGCAGTGAAGCCTTCGGAGACCCCTACGAGCAGTACTTC
TRBJ2-1,.,.,TRBV5-1,CASSLDGHQFNEQFF,TGCGCCAGCAGCTTGGATGGGCACCAGTTTAATGAGCAGTTCTTC
TRBJ1-1,TRBD1,.,TRBV27,CASTGQGASEAFF,TGTGCCAGCACCGGACAGGGGGCTTCTGAAGCTTTCTTT
TRBJ2-2,.,.,TRBV19,CASLPSEANTGELFF,TGTGCCAGTCTGCCTTCAGAGGCGAACACCGGGGAGCTGTTTTTT
TRBJ2-7,.,.,TRBV7-8,CASSLVPQGAAVFYEQYF,TGTGCCAGCAGCTTAGTCCCCCAGGGAGCTGCGGTTTTCTACGAGCAGTACTTC
TRBJ1-6,.,.,TRBV6-6,CASSRQDFNSPLHF,TGTGCCAGCAGTCGACAGGATTTCAATTCACCCCTCCACTTT
TRBJ2-7,TRBD1,.,TRBV11-2,CASTLGTGTYEQYF,TGTGCCAGCACTCTGGGGACAGGGACATACGAGCAGTACTTC
TRBJ2-7,.,.,TRBV7-9,CASSLVYEDEQYF,TGTGCCAGCAGCTTAGTATACGAGGACGAGCAGTACTTC
TRBJ2-5,TRBD2,.,TRBV25-1,CASSEGGVTEGTQYF,TGTGCCAGCAGTGAAGGGGGGGTTACTGAAGGGACCCAGTACTTC
TRBJ2-1,.,.,TRBV4-2,CASSPIASSSYNEQFF,TGTGCCAGCAGCCCTATAGCCTCGAGCTCCTACAATGAGCAGTTCTTC
TRBJ2-7,.,.,TRBV2,CASSEGAGASYYEQYF,TGTGCCAGCAGTGAAGGTGCAGGGGCTTCCTACTACGAGCAGTACTTC
TRBJ2-2,.,.,TRBV5-1,CASSLQSGELFF,TGCGCCAGCAGCTTGCAATCCGGGGAGCTGTTTTTT
TRBJ1-1,TRBD1,.,TRBV14,CASSQETGGNTEAFF,TGTGCCAGCAGCCAAGAGACAGGGGGCAACACTGAAGCTTTCTTT
TRBJ2-6,TRBD2,.,TRBV7-2,CASSLPSGGATGANVLTF,TGTGCCAGCAGCTTGCCTAGCGGGGGGGCCACTGGGGCCAACGTCCTGACTTTC
TRBJ2-3,.,once,TRBV6-1,CASGVSERTDTQYF,TGTGCCAGCGGGGTTTCGGAGCGCACAGATACGCAGTATTTT
TRBJ1-5,TRBD1,.,TRBV19,CASSPAPDRVRQPQHF,TGTGCCAGTAGCCCAGCCCCGGACAGGGTGAGACAGCCCCAGCATTTT
TRBJ2-2,.,.,TRBV6-1,CATPGTYTGELFF,TGTGCCACCCCCGGGACATACACCGGGGAGCTGTTTTTT
TRBJ2-7,.,.,TRBV4-3,CASSQDTPSYEQYF,TGCGCCAGCAGCCAAGATACACCCTCCTACGAGCAGTACTTC
TRBJ2-5,.,.,TRBV7-9,CASSLVESGAETQYF,TGTGCCAGCAGCTTAGTAGAATCAGGGGCCGAGACCCAGTACTTC
TRBJ2-5,TRBD1,.,TRBV11-1,CASSLGQGARETQYF,TGTGCCAGCAGCTTAGGACAGGGGGCGCGGGAGACCCAGTACTTC
TRBJ1-5,TRBD1,.,TRBV19,CARKTDRDHQPQHF,TGTGCCAGGAAGACTGACAGGGATCATCAGCCCCAGCATTTT